Sequencing of this T cell receptor beta chain was carried out in a study of Ad26.COV2.S vaccination and SARS-CoV-2 variants. Points from the study as a whole: Non-spike TCR breadth was similar in vaccine and placebo recipients.

Sequenced by immunoSEQ multiplex PCR; TCRdb stores in-frame clones only, minus some. The sample contains 300,000 to 350,000 clones, roughly 90% of which appear only once. The treatment here: 19 received Ad26.COV2.S at low or high dose, single or two shots; a few received placebo; per-sample allocation not given. Sampling took place 63 days after the first vaccine or placebo injection. This Boston cohort included adults aged 18-55 years. Expression of Wuhan-strain SARS-CoV-2 spike came from the Ad26 vector that formed the vaccine. In the case of this clone: Its specificity is unknown.

The TCR originated in a person aged 18 to 65 who received the Ad26.COV2.S COVID-19 vaccine or a placebo. The source was peripheral blood, collected in a trial of Ad26.COV2.S vaccine versus placebo.

Written as DNA, the CDR3 is TGTGCCAGTAGTGTAGGGGACAATGAGCAGTTCTTC. It codes for CASSVGDNEQFF. The gene calls are TRBV19 and TRBJ2-1; TRBD1 might be the D (5 bases). The CDR3 has 12 amino acids. V lost 5 bases, J lost 5 bases, and 7 bases lay in between. Germline loops: CDR1 LNHDA, CDR2 SQIVND (reference sequence).